The 15 T cell receptor beta chains listed next were all sequenced from one sample in a study of cytomegalovirus exposure and HLA in healthy donors. The primer mix had 60 Vbeta and 13 Jbeta primers. This table comes from immunoSEQ multiplex PCR, and its TCRdb copy is limited to in-frame clones, with some not included. The sample contains about 120,000 clones, around 70% of which appear only once. The sample was PBMCs. These TCRs come from a woman aged 40 to 50 in good health and CMV-seronegative.

The chain couples TRBV4-3 to TRBJ2-7; a possible D gene is TRBD2 (5 bases). Trimming pared 2 bases from V and 7 bases from J, leaving 9 bases between. The CDR3 runs to 12 residues. Germline loops: CDR1 LGHNA, CDR2 YSLEER. The CDR3 DNA reads TGCGCCAGCAGCCAACCGGGGATGGAGCAGTACTTC. Translation: CASSQPGMEQYF.

This chain links TRBV30 with TRBJ2-7; 11 nucleotides agree with TRBD2. CDR3 length equals 13 residues. Trimming removed 8 bases from V and 2 bases from J; junction bases left unmatched: 5. Per the germline V gene, CDR1 is GTSNPN and CDR2 is SVGIG (reference sequence). CDR3 protein: CARGTSGPYEQYF. CDR3 bases: TGTGCCAGAGGGACTAGCGGTCCCTACGAGCAGTACTTC.

The chain employs TRBV5-5 and TRBJ1-5; 7 positions agree with TRBD1. Germline values: CDR1 SGHKS, CDR2 YYEKEE (reference sequence). The CDR3 contains 14 residues. The ends lost 4 bases at V and 9 bases at J; junction bases unmatched: 10. The CDR3 reads CASSPGQALRPQHF. As DNA, the CDR3 is TGTGCCAGCAGCCCCGGACAGGCCCTCCGGCCCCAGCATTTT. The full variable domain, in which reference TRBV5-5 and TRBJ1-5 provide the parts outside the CDR3, is DAGVTQSPTHLIKTRGQQVTLRCSPISGHKSVSWYQQVLGQGPQFIFQYYEKEERGRGNFPDRFSARQFPNYSSELNVNALLLGDSALYLCASSPGQALRPQHFGDGTRLSIL.

The CDR3 region has the DNA TGTGCCATTTCCGGGACAGGGGGCTTAGATACGCAGTATTTT. Its translation: CAISGTGGLDTQYF. The V and J genes are TRBV10-3 and TRBJ2-3; TRBD1 matches 12 bases. V shed 9 bases and J 5 bases; nucleotides not matched to a gene: 6. Germline V gives CDR1 ENHRY, CDR2 SYGVKD. The CDR3 length is 14 residues.

This chain links TRBV6-4 with TRBJ1-2; TRBD1 agrees at 7 bases. The trim removed 4 bases at V and 7 bases at J, leaving 9 bases unmatched. Germline loops: CDR1 MRHNA, CDR2 SNTAGT. The CDR3 is 14 amino acids. CDR3 residues: CASSVDRDSAGYTF. CDR3 DNA sequence: TGTGCCAGCAGTGTAGACCGGGACAGTGCTGGCTACACCTTC.

This clone was observed a few times. The CDR3 DNA sequence: TGTGCCGGCACAGACAGGTCTAACTATGGCTACACCTTC. Protein product: CAGTDRSNYGYTF. The chain uses TRBV30 and TRBJ1-2; D possibly corresponds to TRBD1 (6 bases). V shed 8 bases and J shed 0 bases, with 13 bases lying between them. Germline V gene sequence: CDR1 GTSNPN, CDR2 SVGIG (reference sequence). CDR3 length: 13 amino acids.

This clone appeared once. This chain connects TRBV4-1 to TRBJ2-7; D might be TRBD2 (6 bases). Trimming took off 4 bases at V and 0 bases at J, with 16 bases between the two ends. The CDR3 length is 16 residues. Germline V CDR1 and CDR2: MGHRA, YSYEKL. This chain's CDR3 is CASSRLLALSSYEQYF. The CDR3 nucleotides are TGCGCCAGCAGCCGTCTACTAGCCCTTAGCTCCTACGAGCAGTACTTC.

The V and J genes are TRBV4-2 and TRBJ1-2, with a possible D match to TRBD1 (6 bases). The CDR3 runs to 17 residues. Trimming shortened V by 4 bases and J by 5 bases, and 23 bases separated the two germline ends. Germline V gene data show CDR1 as LGHNA and CDR2 as YNFKEQ. The CDR3 spells CASSPNPLGTRLYGYTF. The CDR3 DNA follows: TGTGCCAGCAGCCCAAATCCCCTAGGGACACGGCTATATGGCTACACCTTC.

V usage is TRBV7-3 and J usage is TRBJ1-1, with D possibly matching TRBD1 (6 bases). This CDR3 comprises 14 residues. V gave up 2 bases and J gave up 3 bases, with 10 bases separating them. Germline V gene sequence: CDR1 SGHTA, CDR2 FQGTGA. As DNA, the CDR3 is TGTGCCAGCAGCTTAGGGGGCTCGGACACTGAAGCTTTCTTT. This codes for CASSLGGSDTEAFF. Full variable domain (rest looked up from reference TRBV7-3 and TRBJ1-1): GAGVSQTPSNKVTEKGKYVELRCDPISGHTALYWYRQSLGQGPEFLIYFQGTGAADDSGLPNDRFFAVRPEGSVSTLKIQRTERGDSAVYLCASSLGGSDTEAFFGQGTRLTVV.

This sequence joins TRBV18 and TRBJ1-1, with D possibly being TRBD1 (5 bases). The germline V gene has CDR1 KGHSH and CDR2 LQKENI. CDR3 length: 17 residues. The germline V and J ends were trimmed by 2 bases and 0 bases, with 16 bases remaining between them. CDR3 protein: CASSPTISGGLNTEAFF. In nucleotides, the CDR3 is TGTGCCAGCTCACCAACTATCTCGGGGGGACTGAACACTGAAGCTTTCTTT.

This clone was found a few times. Other nucleotide sequences from this sample produce the same CDR3. The chain links TRBV27 to TRBJ2-2; 10 positions match TRBD2. Germline lookup yields CDR1 MNHEY and CDR2 SMNVEV (reference sequence). V was pared by 2 bases and J by 7 bases, with 7 bases of the junction left unmatched. This CDR3 comprises 16 residues. The CDR3 here is CASSLSGRAGGGELFF. Here the CDR3 DNA reads TGTGCCAGCAGTTTAAGCGGGAGGGCCGGGGGCGGGGAGCTGTTTTTT.

This rearrangement joins TRBV2 to TRBJ1-5; 8 positions agree with TRBD1. V gave up 5 bases and J gave up 3 bases; unmatched junction bases: 6. The CDR3 has 15 residues. Per germline, CDR1 SNHLY and CDR2 FYNNEI. The CDR3 DNA follows: TGTGCCAGCAGTCTCGACAGGGGTTCCAATCAGCCCCAGCATTTT. Translated: CASSLDRGSNQPQHF.

This sequence joins TRBV7-6 and TRBJ1-1; D remains ambiguous. Trimming took off 6 bases at V and 4 bases at J, with 12 bases between the two ends. The germline V gene has CDR1 SGHVS and CDR2 FNYEAQ. The length of the CDR3 is 13 residues. The CDR3 reads CASSLERSTEAFF. The DNA of the CDR3 is TGTGCCAGCAGTCTAGAGCGGAGCACTGAAGCTTTCTTT.

The chain is built from TRBV19 and TRBJ2-7, with D tentatively TRBD2 (6 bases). CDR3 size: 15 residues. The V and J ends lost 8 bases and 4 bases respectively, with 21 bases between them. Germline V gene sequence: CDR1 LNHDA, CDR2 SQIVND (reference sequence). CDR3 sequence: CASGAREPLFYEQYF. The CDR3 nucleotides are TGTGCCAGTGGGGCCCGGGAGCCTCTCTTTTACGAGCAGTACTTC.

This chain links TRBV6-1 with TRBJ1-1; D is unresolved. Germline V gives CDR1 MNHNS, CDR2 SASEGT. V was trimmed by 8 bases and J by 12 bases, leaving 22 bases between them. The CDR3 is 13 residues long. The CDR3, as DNA: TGTGCCAGCCGTGGAGCGGGCTCCCCTTGGACTTTCTTT. It translates to CASRGAGSPWTFF.